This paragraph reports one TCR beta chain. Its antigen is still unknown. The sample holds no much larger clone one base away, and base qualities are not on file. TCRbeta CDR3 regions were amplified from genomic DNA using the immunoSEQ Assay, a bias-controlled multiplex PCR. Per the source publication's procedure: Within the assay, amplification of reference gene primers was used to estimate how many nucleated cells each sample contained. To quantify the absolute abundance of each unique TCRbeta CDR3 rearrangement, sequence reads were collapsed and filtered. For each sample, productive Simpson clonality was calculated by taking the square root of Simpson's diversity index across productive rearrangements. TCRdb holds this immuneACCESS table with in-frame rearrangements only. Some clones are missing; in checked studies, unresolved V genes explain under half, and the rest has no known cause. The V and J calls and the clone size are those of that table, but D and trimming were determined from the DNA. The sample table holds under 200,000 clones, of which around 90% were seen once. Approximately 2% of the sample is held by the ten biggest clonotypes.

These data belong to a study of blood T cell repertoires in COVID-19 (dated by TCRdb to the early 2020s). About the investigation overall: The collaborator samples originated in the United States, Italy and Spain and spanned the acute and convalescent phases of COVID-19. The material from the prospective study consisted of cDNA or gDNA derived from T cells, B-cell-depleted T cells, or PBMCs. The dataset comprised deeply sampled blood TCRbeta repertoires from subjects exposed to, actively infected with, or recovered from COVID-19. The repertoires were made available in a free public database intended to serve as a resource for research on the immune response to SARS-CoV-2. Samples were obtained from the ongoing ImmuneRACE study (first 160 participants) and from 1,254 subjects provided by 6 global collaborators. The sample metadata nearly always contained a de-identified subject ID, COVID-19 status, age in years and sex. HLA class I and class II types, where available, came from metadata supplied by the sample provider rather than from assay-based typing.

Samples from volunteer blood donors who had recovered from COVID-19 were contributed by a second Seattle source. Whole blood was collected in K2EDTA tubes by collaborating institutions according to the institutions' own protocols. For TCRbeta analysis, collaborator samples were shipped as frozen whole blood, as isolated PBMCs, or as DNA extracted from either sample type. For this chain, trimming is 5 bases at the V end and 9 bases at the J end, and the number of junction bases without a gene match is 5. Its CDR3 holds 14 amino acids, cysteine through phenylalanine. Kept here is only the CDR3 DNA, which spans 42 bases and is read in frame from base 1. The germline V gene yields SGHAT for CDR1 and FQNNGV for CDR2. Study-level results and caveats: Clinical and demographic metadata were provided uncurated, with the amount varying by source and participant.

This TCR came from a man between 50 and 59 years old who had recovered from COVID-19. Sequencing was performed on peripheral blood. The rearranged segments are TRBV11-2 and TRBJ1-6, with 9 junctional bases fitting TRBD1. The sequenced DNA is TGTGCCAGCAGCCCACAGGGGGCTAGTTCACCCCTCCACTTT. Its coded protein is CASSPQGASSPLHF. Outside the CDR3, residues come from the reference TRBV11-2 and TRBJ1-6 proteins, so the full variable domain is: EAGVAQSPRYKIIEKRQSVAFWCNPISGHATLYWYQQILGQGPKLLIQFQNNGVVDDSQLPKDRFSAERLKGVDSTLKIQPAKLEDSAVYLCASSPQGASSPLHFGNGTRLTVT.